The clone carrying this T cell receptor (beta chain) appeared many times. These data are taken from a study of T cells in Graves' hyperthyroidism and ophthalmopathy. V shed 6 bases, J shed 5 bases, and the junction held 7 bases outside the gene matches. This CDR3 spans 16 amino acids. CDR1 and CDR2 (germline): LNHDA, SQIVND (reference sequence). From RNA transcripts, TCR beta CDR3 regions were amplified. HTBI primers were employed in a first-round RT-PCR of the TCR CDR3. MiXCR, applied by TCRdb to the multiplex PCR reads, yields one record per CDR3 protein. The table lists 350,000 to 400,000 distinct CDR3 sequences, 11% to 15% of them singletons.

This TCR was recovered from a woman aged 60-75 years with Graves' hyperthyroidism. The chain couples TRBV19 to TRBJ2-1; 13 nucleotides align to TRBD2. Source material: blood. The CDR3 loop reads CASSTGTSGENNEQFF. The CDR3 DNA sequence: TGTGCCAGTAGCACTGGGACTAGCGGGGAGAACAATGAGCAGTTCTTC.